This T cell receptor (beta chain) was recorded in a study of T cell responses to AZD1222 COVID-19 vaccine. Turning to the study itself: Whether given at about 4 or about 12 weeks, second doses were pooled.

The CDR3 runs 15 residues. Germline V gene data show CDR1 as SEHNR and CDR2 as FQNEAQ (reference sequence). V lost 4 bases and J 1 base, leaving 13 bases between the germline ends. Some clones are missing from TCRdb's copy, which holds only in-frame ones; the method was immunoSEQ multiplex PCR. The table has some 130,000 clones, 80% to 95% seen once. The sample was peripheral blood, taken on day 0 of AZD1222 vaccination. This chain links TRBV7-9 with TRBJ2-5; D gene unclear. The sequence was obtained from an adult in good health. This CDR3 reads CASSSLTWPQETQYF. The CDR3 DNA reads TGTGCCAGCAGCTCTTTAACCTGGCCCCAAGAGACCCAGTACTTC.